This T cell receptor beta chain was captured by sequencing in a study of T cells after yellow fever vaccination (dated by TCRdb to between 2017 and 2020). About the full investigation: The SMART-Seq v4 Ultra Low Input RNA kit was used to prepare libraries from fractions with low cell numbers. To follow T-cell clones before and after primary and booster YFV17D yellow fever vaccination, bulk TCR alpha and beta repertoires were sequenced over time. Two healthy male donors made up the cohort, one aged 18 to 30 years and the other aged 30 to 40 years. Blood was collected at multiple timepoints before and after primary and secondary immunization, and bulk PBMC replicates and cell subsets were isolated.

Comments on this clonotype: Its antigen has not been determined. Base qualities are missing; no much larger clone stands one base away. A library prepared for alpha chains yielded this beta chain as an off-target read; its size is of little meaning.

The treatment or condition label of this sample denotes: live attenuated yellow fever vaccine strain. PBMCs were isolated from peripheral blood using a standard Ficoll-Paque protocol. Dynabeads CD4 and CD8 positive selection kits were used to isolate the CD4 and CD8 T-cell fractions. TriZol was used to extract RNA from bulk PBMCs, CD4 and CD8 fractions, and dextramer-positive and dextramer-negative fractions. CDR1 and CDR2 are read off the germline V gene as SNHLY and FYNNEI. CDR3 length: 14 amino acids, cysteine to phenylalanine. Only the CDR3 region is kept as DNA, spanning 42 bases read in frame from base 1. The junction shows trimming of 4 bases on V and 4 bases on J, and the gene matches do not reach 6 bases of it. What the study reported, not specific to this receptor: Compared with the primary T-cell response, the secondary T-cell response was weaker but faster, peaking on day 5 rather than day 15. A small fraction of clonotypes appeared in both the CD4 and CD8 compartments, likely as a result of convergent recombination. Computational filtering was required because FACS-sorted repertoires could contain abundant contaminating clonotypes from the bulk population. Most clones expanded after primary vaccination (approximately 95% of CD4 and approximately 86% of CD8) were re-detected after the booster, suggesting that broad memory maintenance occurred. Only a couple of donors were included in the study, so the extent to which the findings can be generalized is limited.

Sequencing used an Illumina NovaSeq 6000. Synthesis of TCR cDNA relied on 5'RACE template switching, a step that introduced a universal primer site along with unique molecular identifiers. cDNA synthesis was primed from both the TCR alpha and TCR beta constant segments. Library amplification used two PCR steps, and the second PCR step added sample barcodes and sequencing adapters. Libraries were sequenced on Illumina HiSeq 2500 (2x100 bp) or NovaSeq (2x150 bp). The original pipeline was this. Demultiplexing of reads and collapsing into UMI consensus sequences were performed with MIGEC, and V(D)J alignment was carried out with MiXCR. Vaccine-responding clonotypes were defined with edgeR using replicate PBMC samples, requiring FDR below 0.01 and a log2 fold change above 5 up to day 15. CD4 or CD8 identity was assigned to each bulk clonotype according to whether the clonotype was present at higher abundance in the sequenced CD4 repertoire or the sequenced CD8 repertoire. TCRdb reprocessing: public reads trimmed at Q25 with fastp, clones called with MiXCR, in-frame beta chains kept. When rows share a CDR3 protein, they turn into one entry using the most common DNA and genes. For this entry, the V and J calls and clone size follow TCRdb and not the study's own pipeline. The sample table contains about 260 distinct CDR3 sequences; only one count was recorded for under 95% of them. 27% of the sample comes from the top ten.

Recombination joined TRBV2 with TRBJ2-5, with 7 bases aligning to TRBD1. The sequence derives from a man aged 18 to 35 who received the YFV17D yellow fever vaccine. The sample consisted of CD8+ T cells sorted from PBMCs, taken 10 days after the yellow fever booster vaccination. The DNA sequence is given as TGTGCCAGCAGTGGCTACAGGGGTGGAGAGACCCAGTACTTC. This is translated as CASSGYRGGETQYF. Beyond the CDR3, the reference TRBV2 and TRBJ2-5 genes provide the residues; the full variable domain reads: EPEVTQTPSHQVTQMGQEVILRCVPISNHLYFYWYRQILGQKVEFLVSFYNNEISEKSEIFDDQFSVERPDGSNFTLKIRSTKLEDSAMYFCASSGYRGGETQYFGPGTRLLVL.